This T cell receptor beta chain was obtained from a study of memory CD4+ T cells and cytomegalovirus serostatus. The overall study: Donors were healthy Belgian adults, about ten CMV seropositive and 24 seronegative.

General observations from the study: Suggested: most of the CMV-linked TCR signature lies in CD4+ memory cells. Each of approximately 73 CMV-associated TCRbeta sequences occurred in one to five individuals. Repertoires predicted CMV serostatus with median bootstrapped AUC of 0.95.

This table comes from immunoSEQ multiplex PCR, and its TCRdb copy is limited to in-frame clones, with some not included. The sample consists of tens of thousands of clones, around 77% of them appearing once. Regarding this clone: The antigen is unknown.

The sort gate was single viable CD3+CD4+CD8-CD45RO+ cells for memory CD4+ T cells. Looked up from germline, CDR1 is SGHNT and CDR2 is YYREEE (reference sequence). The CDR3 has 14 residues. With 5 bases removed from V and 0 bases from J, the gap between germline ends came to 12 bases. V is TRBV5-4 and J is TRBJ2-7; D ambiguous. The specimen was memory CD4+ T cells from blood. The receptor was derived from an adult in good health and CMV-seronegative. CDR3: CASSPDLISYEQYF. The CDR3 nucleotides read TGTGCCAGCAGTCCCGATCTAATCTCCTACGAGCAGTACTTC.